Listed here is a single T cell receptor beta chain. Its antigen is still unknown. This sample is drawn from a study of beta chain features in type 1 diabetes. Study as a whole: Patient and healthy donor groups were alike in age, gender and cell yields.

CD4+ naive, central memory, regulatory and stem cell-like memory subsets were isolated by sorting on CD45RO/CCR7/CD25/CD127/CD95/CD27. Sorting gave populations that all exceeded 95% purity. Germline CDR1 and CDR2: SNHLY and FYNNEI. V gave up 5 bases and J gave up 10 bases, with 17 bases separating them. This CDR3 is built from 13 residues. Sequencing targeted expressed TCRB transcripts, as all isolated RNA had been reverse transcribed. Repertoires were generated with immunoSEQ multiplex PCR, while TCRdb's copy carries only in-frame clones and drops some. The sample consists of 150,000 to 170,000 clones, approximately 10% of them appearing once. Study-wide findings and caveats: In all four CD4+ subsets, TCRB CDR3 length was significantly, moderately reduced in type 1 diabetes. Researchers reported that naive, central memory and Treg TCRB repertoires appeared more similar in patients than in healthy donors.

This rearrangement joins TRBV2 to TRBJ1-1; D not certain. Sequencing was carried out using central memory CD4+ T cells from blood. The sequence came from a young man with type 1 diabetes. CDR3: CASSPNYRDAAFF. The CDR3 DNA reads as TGTGCCAGCAGTCCGAACTACCGTGACGCAGCTTTCTTT.